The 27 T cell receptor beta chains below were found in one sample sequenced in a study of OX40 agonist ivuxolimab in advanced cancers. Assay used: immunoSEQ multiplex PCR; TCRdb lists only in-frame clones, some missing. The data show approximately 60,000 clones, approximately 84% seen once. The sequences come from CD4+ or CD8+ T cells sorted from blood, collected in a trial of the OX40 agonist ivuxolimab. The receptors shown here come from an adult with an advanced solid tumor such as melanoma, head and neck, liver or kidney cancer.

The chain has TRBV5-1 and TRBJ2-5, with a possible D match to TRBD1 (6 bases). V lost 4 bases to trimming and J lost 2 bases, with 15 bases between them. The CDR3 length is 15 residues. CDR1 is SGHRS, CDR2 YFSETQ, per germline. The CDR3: CASSPQGMAQETQYF. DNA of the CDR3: TGCGCCAGCAGCCCCCAGGGGATGGCACAAGAGACCCAGTACTTC.

CDR3 DNA sequence: TGTGCCAGCAGTTTATCTGAGACAGGGTGGAGCACGCAGTATTTT. It yields the protein CASSLSETGWSTQYF. The chain employs TRBV27 and TRBJ2-3; 7 bases are shared with TRBD1. The CDR3 length is 15 residues. V shed 0 bases, J shed 9 bases, and the junction held 9 bases outside the gene matches. In germline, CDR1 is MNHEY, CDR2 SMNVEV (reference sequence).

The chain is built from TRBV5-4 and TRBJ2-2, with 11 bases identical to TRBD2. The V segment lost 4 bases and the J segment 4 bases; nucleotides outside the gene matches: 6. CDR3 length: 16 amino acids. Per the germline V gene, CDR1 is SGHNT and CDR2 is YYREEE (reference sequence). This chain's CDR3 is CASSTGTSGPTGELFF. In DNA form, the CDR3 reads TGTGCCAGCAGCACCGGGACTAGCGGTCCCACCGGGGAGCTGTTTTTT.

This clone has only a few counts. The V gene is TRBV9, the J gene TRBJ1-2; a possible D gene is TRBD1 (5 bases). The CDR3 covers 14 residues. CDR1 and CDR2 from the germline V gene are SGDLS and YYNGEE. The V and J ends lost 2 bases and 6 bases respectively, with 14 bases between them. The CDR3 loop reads CASSVGRRGDGYTF. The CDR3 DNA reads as TGTGCCAGCAGCGTCGGCCGGAGGGGTGATGGCTACACCTTC.

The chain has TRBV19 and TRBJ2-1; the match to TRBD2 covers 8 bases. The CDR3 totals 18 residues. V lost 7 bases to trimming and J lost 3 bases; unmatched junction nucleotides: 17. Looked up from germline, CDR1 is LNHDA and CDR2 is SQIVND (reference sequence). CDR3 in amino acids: CASTSSGWRGDNYNEQFF. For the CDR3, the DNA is TGTGCCAGTACCTCTTCCGGTTGGCGGGGGGACAACTACAATGAGCAGTTCTTC. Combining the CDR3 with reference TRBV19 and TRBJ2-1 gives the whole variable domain DGGITQSPKYLFRKEGQNVTLSCEQNLNHDAMYWYRQDPGQGLRLIYYSQIVNDFQKGDIAEGYSVSREKKESFPLTVTSAQKNPTAFYLCASTSSGWRGDNYNEQFFGPGTRLTVL.

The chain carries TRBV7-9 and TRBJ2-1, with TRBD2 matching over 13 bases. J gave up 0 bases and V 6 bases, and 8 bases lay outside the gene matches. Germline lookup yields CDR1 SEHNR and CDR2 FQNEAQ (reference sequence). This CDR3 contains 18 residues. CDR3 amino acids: CASRATSGGTSSYNEQFF. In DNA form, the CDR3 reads TGTGCCAGCAGAGCGACTAGCGGGGGGACAAGCTCCTACAATGAGCAGTTCTTC.

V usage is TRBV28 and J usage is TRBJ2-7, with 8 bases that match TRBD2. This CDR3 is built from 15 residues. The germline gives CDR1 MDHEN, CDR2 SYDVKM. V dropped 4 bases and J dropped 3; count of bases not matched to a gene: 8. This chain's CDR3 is CASSSPGGGSYEQYF. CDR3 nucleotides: TGTGCCAGCAGTTCCCCGGGGGGGGGTAGCTACGAGCAGTACTTC.

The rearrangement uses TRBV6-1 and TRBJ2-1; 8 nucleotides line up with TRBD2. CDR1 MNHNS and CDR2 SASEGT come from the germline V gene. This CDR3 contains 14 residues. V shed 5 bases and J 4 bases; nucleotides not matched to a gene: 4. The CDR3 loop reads CASSRSGDYNEQFF. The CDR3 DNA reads TGTGCCAGCAGTCGTAGCGGGGATTACAATGAGCAGTTCTTC.

The CDR3 nucleotides are TGTGCCATCAGTGCACCCACTCTAGCGGGGTCCTACGAGCAGTACTTC. Amino acid sequence: CAISAPTLAGSYEQYF. This sequence joins TRBV10-3 and TRBJ2-7, with 9 bases that match TRBD2. CDR1 is ENHRY and CDR2 is SYGVKD in the germline V gene. V shed 4 bases and J 1 base; nucleotides not matched to a gene: 8. This CDR3 contains 16 residues.

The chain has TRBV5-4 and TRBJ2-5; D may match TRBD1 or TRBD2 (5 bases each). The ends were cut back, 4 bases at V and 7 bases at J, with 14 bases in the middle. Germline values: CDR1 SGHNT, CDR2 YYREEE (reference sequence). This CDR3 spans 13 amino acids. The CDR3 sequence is CASSRDEEGTQYF. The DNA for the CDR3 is TGTGCCAGCAGCCGGGACGAAGAAGGGACCCAGTACTTC. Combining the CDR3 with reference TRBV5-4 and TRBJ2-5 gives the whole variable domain ETGVTQSPTHLIKTRGQQVTLRCSSQSGHNTVSWYQQALGQGPQFIFQYYREEENGRGNFPPRFSGLQFPNYSSELNVNALELDDSALYLCASSRDEEGTQYFGPGTRLLVL.

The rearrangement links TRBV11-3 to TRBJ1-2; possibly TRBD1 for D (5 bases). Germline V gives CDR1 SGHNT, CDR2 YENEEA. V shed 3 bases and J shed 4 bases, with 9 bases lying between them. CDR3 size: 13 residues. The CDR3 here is CASSFKGPYGYTF. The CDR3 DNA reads TGTGCCAGCAGCTTCAAGGGACCCTATGGCTACACCTTC.

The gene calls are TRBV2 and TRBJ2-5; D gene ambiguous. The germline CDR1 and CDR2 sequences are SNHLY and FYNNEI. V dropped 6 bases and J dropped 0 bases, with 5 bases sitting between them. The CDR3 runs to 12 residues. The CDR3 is CASRENQETQYF. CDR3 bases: TGTGCCAGCAGGGAAAACCAAGAGACCCAGTACTTC.

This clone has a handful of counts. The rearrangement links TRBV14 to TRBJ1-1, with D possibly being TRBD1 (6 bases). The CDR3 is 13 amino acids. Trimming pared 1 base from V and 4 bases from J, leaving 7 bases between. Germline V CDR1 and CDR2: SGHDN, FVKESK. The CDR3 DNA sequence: TGTGCCAGCAGCCAAGGCAGGGGCACTGAAGCTTTCTTT. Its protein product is CASSQGRGTEAFF.

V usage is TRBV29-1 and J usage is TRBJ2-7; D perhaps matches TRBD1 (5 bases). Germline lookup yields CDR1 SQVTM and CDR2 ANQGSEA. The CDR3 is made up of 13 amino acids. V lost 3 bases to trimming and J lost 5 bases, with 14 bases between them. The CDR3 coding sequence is TGCAGCGTTGATCAGGGTGGAATTGACGAGCAGTACTTC. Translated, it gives CSVDQGGIDEQYF.

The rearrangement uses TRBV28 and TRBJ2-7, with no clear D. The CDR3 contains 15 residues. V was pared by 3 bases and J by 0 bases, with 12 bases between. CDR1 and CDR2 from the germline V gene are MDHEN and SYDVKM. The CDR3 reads CASSLLGYSSYEQYF. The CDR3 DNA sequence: TGTGCCAGCAGTTTGTTGGGCTATAGCTCCTACGAGCAGTACTTC. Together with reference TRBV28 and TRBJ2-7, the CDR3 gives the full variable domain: DVKVTQSSRYLVKRTGEKVFLECVQDMDHENMFWYRQDPGLGLRLIYFSYDVKMKEKGDIPEGYSVSREKKERFSLILESASTNQTSMYLCASSLLGYSSYEQYFGPGTRLTVT.

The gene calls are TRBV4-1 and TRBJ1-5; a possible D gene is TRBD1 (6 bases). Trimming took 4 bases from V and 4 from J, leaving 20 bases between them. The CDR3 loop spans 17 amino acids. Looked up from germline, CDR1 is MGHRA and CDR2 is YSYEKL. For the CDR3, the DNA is TGCGCCAGCAGCCCAAGGGACGGACAGCCCGGGAATCAGCCCCAGCATTTT. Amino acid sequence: CASSPRDGQPGNQPQHF.

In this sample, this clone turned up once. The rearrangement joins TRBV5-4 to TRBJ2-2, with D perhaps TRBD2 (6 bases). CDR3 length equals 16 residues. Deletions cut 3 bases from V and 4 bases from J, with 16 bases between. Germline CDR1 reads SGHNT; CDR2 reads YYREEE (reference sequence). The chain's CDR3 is CASSSLTRGVTGELFF. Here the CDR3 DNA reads TGTGCCAGCAGCTCTCTGACCCGCGGGGTCACCGGGGAGCTGTTTTTT.

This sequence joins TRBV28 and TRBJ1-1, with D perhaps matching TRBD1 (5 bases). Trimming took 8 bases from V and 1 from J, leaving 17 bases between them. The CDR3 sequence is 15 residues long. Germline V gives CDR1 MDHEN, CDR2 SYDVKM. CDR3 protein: CASGHIKSSNTEAFF. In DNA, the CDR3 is TGTGCCAGCGGACATATAAAGTCCTCGAACACTGAAGCTTTCTTT.

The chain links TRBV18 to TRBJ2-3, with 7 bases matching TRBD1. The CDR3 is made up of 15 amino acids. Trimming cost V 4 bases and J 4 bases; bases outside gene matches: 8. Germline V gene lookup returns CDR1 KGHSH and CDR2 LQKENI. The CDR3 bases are TGTGCCAGCTCACAACCGGGACAGTCCGCAGATACGCAGTATTTT. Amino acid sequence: CASSQPGQSADTQYF.

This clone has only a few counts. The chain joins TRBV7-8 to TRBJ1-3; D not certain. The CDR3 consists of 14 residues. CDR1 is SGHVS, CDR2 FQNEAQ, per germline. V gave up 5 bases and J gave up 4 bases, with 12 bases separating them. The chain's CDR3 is CASSPGREGNTIYF. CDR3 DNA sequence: TGTGCCAGCAGCCCCGGACGGGAAGGAAACACCATATATTTT.

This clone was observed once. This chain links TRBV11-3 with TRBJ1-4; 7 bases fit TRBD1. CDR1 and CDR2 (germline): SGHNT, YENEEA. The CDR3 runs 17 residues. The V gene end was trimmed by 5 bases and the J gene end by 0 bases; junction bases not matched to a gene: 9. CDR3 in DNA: TGTGCCAGCAGCCCAAGTGACAGGGAAGCAACTAATGAAAAACTGTTTTTT. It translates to CASSPSDREATNEKLFF.

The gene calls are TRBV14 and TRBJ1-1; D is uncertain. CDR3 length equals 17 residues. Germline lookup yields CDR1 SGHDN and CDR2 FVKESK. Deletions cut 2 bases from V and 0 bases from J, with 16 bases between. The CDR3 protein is CASSQQRNGGMNTEAFF. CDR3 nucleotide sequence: TGTGCCAGCAGCCAACAACGGAATGGCGGGATGAACACTGAAGCTTTCTTT. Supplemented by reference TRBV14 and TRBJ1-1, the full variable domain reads EAGVTQFPSHSVIEKGQTVTLRCDPISGHDNLYWYRRVMGKEIKFLLHFVKESKQDESGMPNNRFLAERTGGTYSTLKVQPAELEDSGVYFCASSQQRNGGMNTEAFFGQGTRLTVV.

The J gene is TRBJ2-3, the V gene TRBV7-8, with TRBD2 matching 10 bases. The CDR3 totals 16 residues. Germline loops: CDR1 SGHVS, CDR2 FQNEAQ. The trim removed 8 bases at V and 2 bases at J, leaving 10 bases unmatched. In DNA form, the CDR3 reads TGTGCCAGCCTTCTCAGGGGACTAGCGTTCACAGATACGCAGTATTTT. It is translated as CASLLRGLAFTDTQYF.

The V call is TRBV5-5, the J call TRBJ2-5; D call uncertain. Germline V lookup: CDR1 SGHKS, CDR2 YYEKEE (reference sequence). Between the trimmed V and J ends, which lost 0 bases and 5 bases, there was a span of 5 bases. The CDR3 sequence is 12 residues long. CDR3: CASSLETETQYF. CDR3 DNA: TGTGCCAGCAGCTTGGAAACGGAGACCCAGTACTTC. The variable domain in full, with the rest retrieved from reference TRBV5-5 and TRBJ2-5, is DAGVTQSPTHLIKTRGQQVTLRCSPISGHKSVSWYQQVLGQGPQFIFQYYEKEERGRGNFPDRFSARQFPNYSSELNVNALLLGDSALYLCASSLETETQYFGPGTRLLVL.

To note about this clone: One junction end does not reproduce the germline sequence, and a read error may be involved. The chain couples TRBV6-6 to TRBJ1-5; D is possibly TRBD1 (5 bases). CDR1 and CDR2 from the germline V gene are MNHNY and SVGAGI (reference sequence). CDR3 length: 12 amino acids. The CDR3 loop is CASSYEGRPSIF. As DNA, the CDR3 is TGTGCCAGCAGTTACGAGGGGCGGCCTTCAATATTT.

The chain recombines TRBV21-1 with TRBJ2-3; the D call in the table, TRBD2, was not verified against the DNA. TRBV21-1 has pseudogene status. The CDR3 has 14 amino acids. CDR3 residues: CASSKGGIGDTQYF. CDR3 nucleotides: TGTGCCAGCAGCAAGGGCGGGATTGGAGATACGCAGTATTTT.

As DNA, the CDR3 is TGTGCCAGCAGCTTAGACGGGACAGGCACCTACGAGCAGTACTTC. It encodes CASSLDGTGTYEQYF. This rearrangement joins TRBV11-3 to TRBJ2-7; 8 bases are shared with TRBD1. Unmatched junction bases numbered 3, after V lost 0 bases and J lost 2 bases. The germline gives CDR1 SGHNT, CDR2 YENEEA. The CDR3 totals 15 residues.